Listed here are 32 T cell receptor beta chains from one sample, sequenced in a study of Ad26.COV2.S vaccination and SARS-CoV-2 variants. This sample's treatment: 15 to 20 received Ad26.COV2.S at low or high dose, single or two shots; roughly five received placebo; per-sample allocation not given. Sampling took place 63 days after the first vaccine or placebo injection. Clones were read by immunoSEQ multiplex PCR, and TCRdb kept only the in-frame ones, dropping some. Of about 480,000 clones in the sample, around 88% were seen once. The source was peripheral blood, collected in a trial of Ad26.COV2.S vaccine versus placebo. The source is a person between 18 and 65 years old who received the Ad26.COV2.S COVID-19 vaccine or a placebo.

The rearrangement uses TRBV5-1 and TRBJ1-1; D is unresolved. Between the trimmed V and J ends, which lost 4 bases and 8 bases, there was a span of 21 bases. The CDR3 totals 15 residues. The V gene's germline CDR1 is SGHRS and CDR2 YFSETQ. This chain's CDR3 is CASSTEHLTRGEAFF. The CDR3 bases are TGCGCCAGCAGCACCGAACACCTTACGAGAGGAGAAGCTTTCTTT.

This clone was picked up one time. This rearrangement joins TRBV6-2 or TRBV6-3 to TRBJ2-6; TRBD2 is a possible D gene (6 bases). Germline V gene data show CDR1 as MNHEY and CDR2 as SVGEGT. The V end was cut by 2 bases, the J end by 0 bases, with 23 bases between. This CDR3 is built from 21 residues. CDR3 protein: CASSYNFERSGGISGANVLTF. The CDR3 DNA follows: TGTGCCAGCAGTTACAATTTCGAGCGTAGCGGAGGAATCTCTGGGGCCAACGTCCTGACTTTC.

This chain links TRBV28 with TRBJ1-5; D uncertain. The CDR3 runs to 14 residues. Trimming took 3 bases from V and 3 from J, leaving 9 bases between them. Germline-derived CDR1 and CDR2 are MDHEN and SYDVKM. The CDR3 DNA follows: TGTGCCAGCAGTTTCCCGGGCCTCAATCAGCCCCAGCATTTT. Protein: CASSFPGLNQPQHF.

Here the CDR3 DNA reads TGCGCCAGCAGCCAACCCCGTGGGAGCTCCTACGAGCAGTACTTC. Translated, it gives CASSQPRGSSYEQYF. The chain employs TRBV5-1 and TRBJ2-7; D is perhaps TRBD2 (5 bases). CDR3 length equals 15 residues. Trimming shortened V by 4 bases and J by 0 bases, and 14 bases separated the two germline ends. CDR1 is SGHRS and CDR2 is YFSETQ in the germline V gene.

The rearrangement links TRBV7-8 to TRBJ1-2; D is unclear. Per germline, CDR1 SGHVS and CDR2 FQNEAQ. The V and J ends lost 0 bases and 2 bases respectively, with 19 bases between them. The CDR3 has 18 amino acids. Here the CDR3 reads CASSLASSGMWVNYGYTF. CDR3 DNA: TGTGCCAGCAGCTTAGCGTCCTCGGGCATGTGGGTAAACTATGGCTACACCTTC.

This clone was picked up a small number of times. This chain links TRBV2 with TRBJ1-2; no firm D call. Trimming pared 9 bases from V and 7 bases from J, leaving 21 bases between. Germline CDR1 and CDR2: SNHLY and FYNNEI. This CDR3 has 14 amino acids. CDR3 region: CASQIEGQNAGYTF. The CDR3 coding sequence is TGTGCCAGTCAAATTGAAGGGCAAAACGCTGGCTACACCTTC.

V gene TRBV15 combines with J gene TRBJ2-2; D gene uncertain. The CDR3 has 12 amino acids. Germline CDR1 is LNHNV and CDR2 is YYDKDF (reference sequence). Trimming stripped 6 bases from V and 4 bases from J, with 6 bases between. CDR3 sequence: CATRLATGELFF. CDR3 DNA sequence: TGTGCCACCAGACTGGCCACCGGGGAGCTGTTTTTT.

V and J are TRBV7-3 and TRBJ2-1; D is uncertain. The CDR3 runs 16 residues. In germline, CDR1 is SGHTA, CDR2 FQGTGA. Trimming left V 5 bases short and J 5 bases short, with 19 bases between. The CDR3 coding sequence is TGTGCCAGCAGCCCTATCCCGTTCGACAACAACAATGAGCAGTTCTTC. Its protein is CASSPIPFDNNNEQFF.

This chain uses TRBV3-1 (or the pseudogene TRBV3-2) with TRBJ2-7; D call uncertain. V lost 5 bases to trimming and J lost 2 bases, with 4 bases between them. The germline CDR1 and CDR2 sequences are LGHDT and YNNKEL (reference sequence). The CDR3 runs to 11 residues. DNA of the CDR3: TGTGCCAGCAGCAACGCCTACGAGCAGTACTTC. Amino acid sequence: CASSNAYEQYF.

This chain connects TRBV9 to TRBJ2-1; D gene unclear. With 0 bases removed from V and 6 bases from J, the gap between germline ends came to 7 bases. Germline CDR1 and CDR2: SGDLS and YYNGEE. CDR3 length equals 13 residues. The CDR3 here is CASSVGTPNEQFF. The CDR3 DNA follows: TGTGCCAGCAGCGTAGGGACCCCCAATGAGCAGTTCTTC.

The chain recombines TRBV12-3 or TRBV12-4 with TRBJ2-7; unclear D gene. The V end was cut by 3 bases, the J end by 2 bases, with 8 bases between. The CDR3 is 13 amino acids. The CDR3 DNA reads TGTGCCAGCAGTTTGGAGCAGGCCTACGAGCAGTACTTC. It is translated as CASSLEQAYEQYF.

The chain is built from TRBV19 and TRBJ2-1, with 13 bases lining up with TRBD2. V gave up 6 bases and J gave up 7 bases; unmatched junction bases: 12. The germline V gene has CDR1 LNHDA and CDR2 SQIVND (reference sequence). The CDR3 loop spans 17 amino acids. The CDR3 DNA follows: TGTGCCAGTAGCCCCCGGACTAGCGGGAGTTTTGTTAATGAGCAGTTCTTC. Protein product: CASSPRTSGSFVNEQFF.

The chain is built from TRBV18 and TRBJ2-4, with TRBD1 matching over 7 bases. This CDR3 has 16 amino acids. The junction had 14 bases not matched to a gene; V was cut back by 3 bases and J by 9 bases. Germline V gene sequence: CDR1 KGHSH, CDR2 LQKENI. CDR3 loop: CASSPLTGTEAVIQYF. DNA of the CDR3: TGTGCCAGCTCACCGCTAACCGGGACAGAAGCTGTCATTCAGTACTTC.

The rearrangement uses TRBV5-5 and TRBJ1-4; no clear D gene. Trimming removed 0 bases at V and 5 bases at J, with 11 bases between. The CDR3 extends over 15 amino acids. Germline CDR1 reads SGHKS; CDR2 reads YYEKEE (reference sequence). CDR3 amino acids: CASSLEVLGNEKLFF. CDR3 sequence (DNA): TGTGCCAGCAGCTTGGAGGTGCTGGGGAATGAAAAACTGTTTTTT.

This chain joins TRBV3-1 (or the pseudogene TRBV3-2) and TRBJ1-3; D gene unclear. Trimming left V 4 bases short and J 4 bases short, with 11 bases between. From germline, CDR1 is LGHDT and CDR2 YNNKEL (reference sequence). The CDR3 is 14 residues long. The CDR3, as DNA: TGTGCCAGCAGCCCCACCCCCAGGGGAAACACCATATATTTT. It specifies CASSPTPRGNTIYF.

This rearrangement joins TRBV7-3 to TRBJ2-5; TRBD2 matches at 8 bases. Germline-derived CDR1 and CDR2 are SGHTA and FQGTGA. This CDR3 spans 13 amino acids. J was trimmed by 8 bases and V by 1 base; bases with no gene match: 3. The chain's CDR3 is CASSLMGLGTQYF. In DNA, the CDR3 is TGTGCCAGCAGCTTAATGGGACTAGGAACCCAGTACTTC.

The chain has TRBV5-1 and TRBJ2-7; TRBD2 matches 9 bases. Germline assignment: CDR1 SGHRS and CDR2 YFSETQ. CDR3 length equals 16 residues. J gave up 7 bases and V 0 bases, and 11 bases lay outside the gene matches. The CDR3 reads CASSLVRSGSVFEQYF. The CDR3 DNA sequence: TGCGCCAGCAGCTTGGTCCGTAGCGGGAGTGTTTTTGAGCAGTACTTC.

This clone showed up just once. This chain links TRBV6-5 with TRBJ2-5; TRBD2 agrees at 10 bases. J gave up 4 bases and V 7 bases, and 9 bases lay outside the gene matches. CDR1 and CDR2 (germline): MNHEY, SVGAGI. This CDR3 contains 15 residues. The CDR3 reads CASTSGRALAETQYF. The CDR3 nucleotides are TGTGCCAGCACCAGCGGGAGGGCCCTCGCAGAGACCCAGTACTTC.

The rearrangement uses TRBV7-2 and TRBJ2-7, with TRBD1 matching over 11 bases. Germline assignment: CDR1 SGHTA and CDR2 FQGNSA. CDR3 length: 19 amino acids. Trimming removed 4 bases from V and 3 bases from J; junction bases left unmatched: 17. The CDR3 here is CASSSPGQGVPGVYYEQYF. The CDR3 nucleotides are TGTGCCAGCAGCTCTCCGGGACAGGGGGTCCCGGGGGTCTACTACGAGCAGTACTTC.

The chain is built from TRBV7-3 and TRBJ2-7, with D perhaps TRBD1 (5 bases). The CDR3 is made up of 15 amino acids. Between the trimmed V and J ends, which lost 5 bases and 4 bases, there was a span of 18 bases. CDR1 and CDR2 (germline): SGHTA, FQGTGA. CDR3 region: CASSLSRANFYEQYF. CDR3 DNA sequence: TGTGCCAGCAGCCTCTCCAGGGCCAACTTTTACGAGCAGTACTTC.

This chain uses TRBV6-2 or TRBV6-3 with TRBJ1-5; D unresolved. The V gene's germline CDR1 is MNHEY and CDR2 SVGEGT. V lost 6 bases and J lost 3, with 9 bases in between. The CDR3 runs to 13 residues. The CDR3 nucleotides read TGTGCCAGCAGCCCCCGGCTCAATCAGCCCCAGCATTTT. Translating it yields CASSPRLNQPQHF.

The chain couples TRBV6-4 to TRBJ2-3; 8 positions agree with TRBD2. The CDR3 spans 13 residues. Germline CDR1 reads MRHNA; CDR2 reads SNTAGT. With 9 bases clipped from V and 5 bases from J, the junction kept 7 bases outside the gene matches. CDR3 region: CARRPRGGDTQYF. CDR3 nucleotide sequence: TGTGCCAGACGTCCCCGGGGGGGAGATACGCAGTATTTT.

The gene calls are TRBV3-1 (or the pseudogene TRBV3-2) and TRBJ2-7, with D unresolved. The CDR3 extends over 12 amino acids. Per germline, CDR1 LGHDT and CDR2 YNNKEL (reference sequence). Trimming removed 3 bases at V and 3 bases at J, with 6 bases between. CDR3 loop: CASSHSGYEQYF. As DNA, the CDR3 is TGTGCCAGCAGCCATTCCGGCTACGAGCAGTACTTC.

The chain employs TRBV29-1 and TRBJ1-1, with D possibly TRBD1 on 5 matching bases. The germline V gene encodes CDR1 SQVTM and CDR2 ANQGSEA. The CDR3 loop spans 13 amino acids. V was clipped by 4 bases and J by 4 bases, with 13 bases between them. The chain's CDR3 is CSVGSGRSTEAFF. CDR3 DNA: TGCAGCGTTGGATCAGGGCGGAGCACTGAAGCTTTCTTT. Supplemented by reference TRBV29-1 and TRBJ1-1, the full variable domain reads SAVISQKPSRDICQRGTSLTIQCQVDSQVTMMFWYRQQPGQSLTLIATANQGSEATYESGFVIDKFPISRPNLTFSTLTVSNMSPEDSSIYLCSVGSGRSTEAFFGQGTRLTVV.

This chain connects TRBV6-6 to TRBJ2-7, with D tentatively TRBD1 (6 bases). The V end was cut by 5 bases, the J end by 4 bases, with 15 bases between. This CDR3 is 14 amino acids long. From germline, CDR1 is MNHNY and CDR2 SVGAGI (reference sequence). The CDR3 loop reads CASSTAGTPYEQYF. CDR3 nucleotides: TGTGCCAGCAGTACCGCCGGGACACCTTACGAGCAGTACTTC.

With regard to this clone: In the same sample, other DNA sequences code for this CDR3. The chain links TRBV12-3 or TRBV12-4 to TRBJ2-3, with 9 bases lining up with TRBD2. The length of the CDR3 is 13 residues. The junction had 2 bases not matched to a gene; V was cut back by 7 bases and J by 3 bases. The CDR3, as DNA: TGTGCCAGCATCCTAGCGGGAACAGATACGCAGTATTTT. Translating it yields CASILAGTDTQYF.

The V gene is TRBV28, the J gene TRBJ2-4, with 10 positions matching TRBD2. J lost 1 base, V lost 4 bases, and 1 base had no gene match. The CDR3 runs 15 residues. Germline values: CDR1 MDHEN, CDR2 SYDVKM. The CDR3 spells CASSWTSGAKNIQYF. The CDR3 DNA reads TGTGCCAGCAGTTGGACTAGCGGTGCCAAAAACATTCAGTACTTC.

The CDR3 nucleotides read TGTGCCAGTAGCTCTACCAGAGTCTCCTATAATTCACCCCTCCACTTT. Protein: CASSSTRVSYNSPLHF. This chain uses TRBV19 with TRBJ1-6; D gene ambiguous. Germline V gives CDR1 LNHDA, CDR2 SQIVND (reference sequence). V was trimmed by 6 bases and J by 0 bases, leaving 12 bases between them. The CDR3 contains 16 residues.

This sequence joins TRBV7-3 and TRBJ1-2; 7 bases agree with TRBD1. Germline loops: CDR1 SGHTA, CDR2 FQGTGA. V was clipped by 3 bases and J by 5 bases; unmatched bases: 6. This CDR3 spans 14 amino acids. The CDR3 protein is CASSLPGQLYGYTF. The CDR3 DNA sequence: TGTGCCAGCAGCTTGCCGGGACAGCTGTATGGCTACACCTTC.

This chain joins TRBV3-1 (or the pseudogene TRBV3-2) and TRBJ1-2; D uncertain. The germline V gene has CDR1 LGHDT and CDR2 YNNKEL (reference sequence). The ends were cut back, 6 bases at V and 8 bases at J, with 10 bases in the middle. The CDR3 totals 11 residues. CDR3: CASRNRGGYTF. For the CDR3, the DNA is TGTGCCAGCAGGAATCGGGGAGGCTACACCTTC.

V and J are TRBV27 and TRBJ2-1; the D call may be TRBD1 or TRBD2 (5 bases each). This CDR3 comprises 12 residues. Germline CDR1 reads MNHEY; CDR2 reads SMNVEV (reference sequence). Trimming stripped 3 bases from V and 9 bases from J, with 9 bases between. Written as DNA, the CDR3 is TGTGCCAGCAGTTTCCCGGGACCTGAGCAGTTCTTC. It codes for CASSFPGPEQFF.

This rearrangement joins TRBV6-2 or TRBV6-3 to TRBJ2-4; D is unresolved. CDR3 size: 13 residues. Germline V gene lookup returns CDR1 MNHEY and CDR2 SVGEGT. Trimming removed 7 bases at V and 2 bases at J, with 9 bases between. The CDR3 nucleotides are TGTGCCAGCACCCCCACCACCAAAAACATTCAGTACTTC. Translated: CASTPTTKNIQYF.